A single sample gave rise to the 25 T cell receptor beta chains below, sequenced in a study of T cell changes during pregnancy in multiple sclerosis. Here immunoSEQ multiplex PCR was the method, and the copy in TCRdb shows in-frame clones only, minus some. Of more than 60,000 clones in the sample, roughly 92% were seen once. The material was peripheral blood, obtained in the second trimester of pregnancy. The receptors stem from a female donor with multiple sclerosis, enrolled in a pregnancy study.

The rearrangement links TRBV7-2 to TRBJ2-5; 9 nucleotides match TRBD2. Unmatched junction bases numbered 9, after V lost 5 bases and J lost 5 bases. Germline V gene sequence: CDR1 SGHTA, CDR2 FQGNSA. The CDR3 covers 15 residues. The CDR3 sequence: CASSPNSGSVETQYF. CDR3 coding DNA: TGTGCCAGCAGCCCTAATAGCGGGAGCGTCGAGACCCAGTACTTC.

The chain carries TRBV7-8 and TRBJ1-2, with 7 bases that match TRBD1. CDR1 is SGHVS, CDR2 FQNEAQ, per germline. The V gene end was trimmed by 3 bases and the J gene end by 2 bases; junction bases not matched to a gene: 6. CDR3 length equals 15 residues. For the CDR3, the DNA is TGTGCCAGCAGCTTTACGGGACAGCTAAACTATGGCTACACCTTC. Translating it yields CASSFTGQLNYGYTF.

This chain links TRBV25-1 with TRBJ2-7; TRBD1 agrees at 8 bases. Germline CDR1 and CDR2: MGHDK and SYGVNS. The CDR3 runs to 14 residues. J lost 6 bases, V lost 3 bases, and 7 bases had no gene match. The CDR3 bases are TGTGCCAGCAGTGACCCCAGGGGGCAGCGCGAGCAGTACTTC. Translation gives CASSDPRGQREQYF.

The J gene is TRBJ2-7, the V gene TRBV11-2, with TRBD2 matching 13 bases. The CDR3 is made up of 15 amino acids. V gave up 5 bases and J gave up 4 bases; unmatched junction bases: 5. Germline V CDR1 and CDR2: SGHAT, FQNNGV. CDR3 sequence: CASSTTSGRAYEQYF. For the CDR3, the DNA is TGTGCCAGCAGCACCACTAGCGGGAGGGCTTACGAGCAGTACTTC.

The chain joins TRBV7-9 to TRBJ1-4; 7 positions match TRBD1. Germline CDR1 is SEHNR and CDR2 is FQNEAQ (reference sequence). V shed 4 bases, J shed 5 bases, and the junction held 10 bases outside the gene matches. This CDR3 is built from 16 residues. For the CDR3, the DNA is TGTGCCAGCAGCTCCCCAGGGGGAATAGGGAATGAAAAACTGTTTTTT. Translating gives CASSSPGGIGNEKLFF.

This chain connects TRBV4-2 to TRBJ2-5; a possible D gene is TRBD1 (6 bases). Trimming cost V 4 bases and J 5 bases, with 14 bases left between them. CDR1 is LGHNA and CDR2 is YNFKEQ in the germline V gene. CDR3 length: 14 residues. The CDR3 DNA follows: TGTGCCAGCAGCCCCGGGCAGGGGACGGAGACCCAGTACTTC. This sequence encodes CASSPGQGTETQYF.

This clone has a single count. This rearrangement joins TRBV18 to TRBJ1-1, with D unresolved. The germline CDR1 and CDR2 sequences are KGHSH and LQKENI. The CDR3 has 13 amino acids. The germline V and J ends were trimmed by 6 bases and 7 bases, with 15 bases remaining between them. In nucleotides, the CDR3 is TGTGCCAGCTCCTTTGACTCGATGGGTGAAGCTTTCTTT. Protein sequence: CASSFDSMGEAFF.

The CDR3 is CASRPINTVSPQHF. Written as DNA, the CDR3 is TGTGCCAGCAGACCAATAAACACAGTAAGTCCCCAGCATTTT. The rearrangement uses TRBV6-1 and TRBJ1-5; D remains ambiguous. Germline CDR1 is MNHNS and CDR2 is SASEGT. This CDR3 spans 14 amino acids. The V end lost 6 bases, the J end lost 10 bases, and 19 bases lay between the germline ends.

Only a few counts were recorded for this clone. The genes are TRBV6-1 and TRBJ1-5, with D possibly TRBD1 on 6 matching bases. Trimming took 4 bases from V and 1 from J, leaving 11 bases between them. Germline loops: CDR1 MNHNS, CDR2 SASEGT. This CDR3 contains 15 residues. The CDR3 region is CASSGRTVSNQPQHF. The CDR3 DNA is TGTGCCAGCAGTGGGAGGACAGTGAGCAATCAGCCCCAGCATTTT.

This chain uses TRBV6-5 with TRBJ2-7, with 8 nucleotides matching TRBD2. CDR1 is MNHEY and CDR2 is SVGAGI in the germline V gene. V shed 4 bases and J 4 bases; nucleotides not matched to a gene: 9. This CDR3 spans 15 amino acids. The CDR3: CASSFGGLADYEQYF. In DNA form, the CDR3 reads TGTGCCAGCAGTTTCGGTGGACTAGCTGATTACGAGCAGTACTTC.

The rearrangement uses TRBV6-1 and TRBJ1-5; D possibly corresponds to TRBD1 (5 bases). CDR1 is MNHNS, CDR2 SASEGT, per germline. Trimming pared 2 bases from V and 4 bases from J, leaving 12 bases between. The CDR3 length is 15 residues. Written as DNA, the CDR3 is TGTGCCAGCAGTGAAACGGAGCAGGGTAATCAGCCCCAGCATTTT. It is translated as CASSETEQGNQPQHF.

This clone was counted between two and nine times. V usage is TRBV6-1 and J usage is TRBJ1-1; D is unresolved. The CDR3 is made up of 16 amino acids. Trimming left V 3 bases short and J 6 bases short, with 20 bases between. Germline V gives CDR1 MNHNS, CDR2 SASEGT. The CDR3, as DNA: TGTGCCAGCAGTGAGCGGCCGATCCGCGTCGCGCCTGAAGCTTTCTTT. Translated, it gives CASSERPIRVAPEAFF.

This rearrangement joins TRBV29-1 to TRBJ1-2, with D possibly being TRBD1 (6 bases). The germline V gene encodes CDR1 SQVTM and CDR2 ANQGSEA. This CDR3 region has 15 residues. The V and J ends lost 0 bases and 8 bases respectively, with 19 bases between them. For the CDR3, the DNA is TGCAGCGTTGAAGATCAGGGGAGGGGAGCTGACGGCTACACCTTC. The encoded protein is CSVEDQGRGADGYTF.

In its sample, this clone was seen a few times. This sequence joins TRBV4-1 and TRBJ2-3; 7 nucleotides align to TRBD2. The germline gives CDR1 MGHRA, CDR2 YSYEKL. The CDR3 is 14 amino acids. V was clipped by 4 bases and J by 4 bases; unmatched bases: 5. The CDR3 nucleotides are TGCGCCAGCAGCCTGGGCGGGAGTCCAGATACGCAGTATTTT. Its translation: CASSLGGSPDTQYF.

This clone was found once. V is TRBV5-5 and J is TRBJ1-1; D perhaps matches TRBD1 (5 bases). This CDR3 is 14 amino acids long. Trimming cost V 0 bases and J 6 bases, with 12 bases left between them. From germline, CDR1 is SGHKS and CDR2 YYEKEE (reference sequence). CDR3 region: CASSLAGGMAEAFF. CDR3 nucleotide sequence: TGTGCCAGCAGCTTGGCGGGGGGTATGGCTGAAGCTTTCTTT.

V is TRBV19 and J is TRBJ1-5, with 7 bases aligning to TRBD1. The CDR3 extends over 14 amino acids. Germline V lookup: CDR1 LNHDA, CDR2 SQIVND (reference sequence). After removal of 8 bases from V and 5 bases from J, the junction contained 9 bases not matched to a gene. The CDR3 reads CASAGQVQDQPQHF. CDR3 nucleotides: TGTGCCAGTGCCGGACAGGTTCAGGATCAGCCCCAGCATTTT. Drawing the rest from reference TRBV19 and TRBJ1-5, the complete variable domain is DGGITQSPKYLFRKEGQNVTLSCEQNLNHDAMYWYRQDPGQGLRLIYYSQIVNDFQKGDIAEGYSVSREKKESFPLTVTSAQKNPTAFYLCASAGQVQDQPQHFGDGTRLSIL.

The sample holds one count of this clone. J is TRBJ1-3 and V is TRBV18, with D tentatively TRBD1 (5 bases). The CDR3 extends over 16 amino acids. Trimming removed 3 bases at V and 1 base at J, with 13 bases between. Germline values: CDR1 KGHSH, CDR2 LQKENI. The CDR3 spells CASSPGVGRSGNTIYF. In DNA, the CDR3 is TGTGCCAGCTCACCCGGTGTGGGGCGGTCTGGAAACACCATATATTTT.

V and J are TRBV4-2 and TRBJ2-1, with D perhaps matching TRBD2 (6 bases). The V gene lost 1 base and the J gene lost 0 bases, with 10 bases spanning the gap. This CDR3 is built from 16 residues. From germline, CDR1 is LGHNA and CDR2 YNFKEQ. The CDR3 DNA reads TGTGCCAGCAGCCAAGGCGCGGGGCCCTCCTACAATGAGCAGTTCTTC. Protein: CASSQGAGPSYNEQFF.

V usage is TRBV19 and J usage is TRBJ2-5, with 11 bases aligning to TRBD1. The CDR3 is 15 residues long. In germline, CDR1 is LNHDA, CDR2 SQIVND (reference sequence). Unmatched junction bases numbered 5, after V lost 3 bases and J lost 5 bases. CDR3 bases: TGTGCCAGTAGTATTAGGACAGGGGGCGCCGAGACCCAGTACTTC. The encoded protein is CASSIRTGGAETQYF.

The rearrangement uses TRBV27 and TRBJ2-3; tentatively, D is TRBD1 (6 bases). The V gene's germline CDR1 is MNHEY and CDR2 SMNVEV (reference sequence). V was trimmed by 3 bases and J by 5 bases, leaving 9 bases between them. The CDR3 extends over 13 amino acids. This CDR3 is CASSFGGQDTQYF. The CDR3 region has the DNA TGTGCCAGCAGTTTTGGGGGCCAAGATACGCAGTATTTT.

In its sample, this clone was seen once. As DNA, the CDR3 is TGTGCCAGCAGCCAAAGGACTAGCGGGGTGTACAATGAGCAGTTCTTC. Amino acids: CASSQRTSGVYNEQFF. J is TRBJ2-1 and V is TRBV7-2, with 12 bases identical to TRBD2. The ends lost 5 bases at V and 4 bases at J; junction bases unmatched: 6. CDR1 SGHTA and CDR2 FQGNSA come from the germline V gene. This CDR3 comprises 16 residues. The full variable domain, its missing parts supplied by reference TRBV7-2 and TRBJ2-1, is GAGVSQSPSNKVTEKGKDVELRCDPISGHTALYWYRQSLGQGLEFLIYFQGNSAPDKSGLPSDRFSAERTGGSVSTLTIQRTQQEDSAVYLCASSQRTSGVYNEQFFGPGTRLTVL.

The chain carries TRBV2 and TRBJ1-5, with 9 bases lining up with TRBD1. Per the germline V gene, CDR1 is SNHLY and CDR2 is FYNNEI. CDR3 size: 14 residues. The J segment lost 0 bases and the V segment lost 11 bases, leaving 5 bases of the junction unmatched. CDR3 sequence: CAGGQGDSNQPQHF. Written as DNA, the CDR3 is TGTGCCGGGGGACAGGGTGATAGCAATCAGCCCCAGCATTTT.

V and J are TRBV19 and TRBJ1-1, with D perhaps TRBD1 (6 bases). The CDR3 loop spans 13 amino acids. In germline, CDR1 is LNHDA, CDR2 SQIVND (reference sequence). The V gene lost 7 bases and the J gene lost 1 base, with 10 bases spanning the gap. This CDR3 reads CASNRGANTEAFF. As DNA, the CDR3 is TGTGCCAGTAATCGGGGGGCGAACACTGAAGCTTTCTTT.

This chain connects TRBV10-3 to TRBJ2-7; 7 nucleotides agree with TRBD1. There are 16 residues in the CDR3. Germline CDR1 ENHRY, CDR2 SYGVKD. V shed 0 bases and J 0 bases; nucleotides not matched to a gene: 5. For the CDR3, the DNA is TGTGCCATCAGTGAGTCCGAGGGACAGATCTCCTACGAGCAGTACTTC. This codes for CAISESEGQISYEQYF.

The chain carries TRBV9 and TRBJ1-5; 7 bases map to TRBD1. J gave up 0 bases and V 4 bases, and 13 bases lay outside the gene matches. The V gene's germline CDR1 is SGDLS and CDR2 YYNGEE. CDR3 length equals 18 residues. CDR3 residues: CASSTRTGWNHSNQPQHF. The DNA for the CDR3 is TGTGCCAGCAGCACCCGGACAGGATGGAATCATAGCAATCAGCCCCAGCATTTT.